The 20 T cell receptor beta chains reported below all come from one sample, sequenced in a study of shared clonotypes between healthy human individuals. TCRdb's copy holds only in-frame clones and misses some; the assay was immunoSEQ multiplex PCR. The sample carries about 1.5 million clones, around 98% recorded once. Sequencing was done on a sample of naive CD4+ T cells sorted from blood. Subset here: CD45RA+ positively selected. The source of these receptors is a man aged 25-45 years in good health.

V is TRBV5-4 and J is TRBJ1-1, with D unresolved. V lost 1 base to trimming and J lost 1 base, with 11 bases between them. Per germline, CDR1 SGHNT and CDR2 YYREEE (reference sequence). The CDR3 runs 15 residues. Here the CDR3 DNA reads TGTGCCAGCAGCTTGCGAGGGATCCCGAACACTGAAGCTTTCTTT. This gives the protein CASSLRGIPNTEAFF.

The rearrangement joins TRBV18 to TRBJ1-3, with no clear D. The CDR3 extends over 16 amino acids. With 1 base removed from V and 1 base from J, the gap between germline ends came to 11 bases. The germline gives CDR1 KGHSH, CDR2 LQKENI. The CDR3 region is CASSPLPPQSGNTIYF. The DNA of the CDR3 is TGTGCCAGCTCACCACTCCCCCCCCAGTCTGGAAACACCATATATTTT.

The table lists this clone with a few counts. The gene calls are TRBV10-2 and TRBJ2-7; D gene ambiguous. Germline V gives CDR1 WSHSY, CDR2 SAAADI. Trimming removed 5 bases from V and 0 bases from J, with 8 bases in between. This CDR3 region has 13 residues. The CDR3 sequence: CASSYGYSYEQYF. The CDR3 DNA follows: TGCGCCAGCAGTTACGGGTACTCCTACGAGCAGTACTTC.

This clone has a single count. This rearrangement joins TRBV25-1 to TRBJ2-3; maybe TRBD2 (6 bases). Germline V gives CDR1 MGHDK, CDR2 SYGVNS. The CDR3 is 14 residues long. The V end was cut by 8 bases, the J end by 6 bases, with 18 bases between. CDR3 bases: TGTGCCAGCCAATCGGCGGGACCCCTCGATACGCAGTATTTT. Its protein is CASQSAGPLDTQYF.

The V gene is TRBV29-1, the J gene TRBJ2-1, with 11 bases lining up with TRBD2. This CDR3 spans 16 amino acids. Germline CDR1 and CDR2: SQVTM and ANQGSEA. Trimming cost V 4 bases and J 9 bases; bases outside gene matches: 14. The CDR3 loop reads CSVGITSGSRGGEQFF. As DNA, the CDR3 is TGCAGCGTTGGGATCACTAGCGGGAGTCGGGGAGGTGAGCAGTTCTTC.

The chain uses TRBV18 and TRBJ2-1; 7 bases line up with TRBD2. Trimming cost V 5 bases and J 0 bases; bases outside gene matches: 10. Germline V gene data show CDR1 as KGHSH and CDR2 as LQKENI. The CDR3 loop spans 17 amino acids. The CDR3 reads CASSALTSWSSYNEQFF. For the CDR3, the DNA is TGTGCCAGCTCAGCGCTGACTAGCTGGAGCTCCTACAATGAGCAGTTCTTC.

The rearrangement links TRBV18 to TRBJ1-4, with a weak D call TRBD1 (6 bases). Trimming took 2 bases from V and 5 from J, leaving 12 bases between them. Germline assignment: CDR1 KGHSH and CDR2 LQKENI. This CDR3 has 15 residues. The CDR3 region is CASSPARTVNEKLFF. The CDR3 region has the DNA TGTGCCAGCTCACCAGCAAGGACAGTAAATGAAAAACTGTTTTTT.

V and J are TRBV6-6 and TRBJ1-2; TRBD1 is a possible D gene (6 bases). Trimming cost V 2 bases and J 8 bases, with 15 bases left between them. CDR1 is MNHNY, CDR2 SVGAGI, per germline (reference sequence). The CDR3 has 14 amino acids. The CDR3: CASSYLGTSHGYTF. CDR3 nucleotide sequence: TGTGCCAGCAGTTACCTCGGGACATCACACGGCTACACCTTC.

V usage is TRBV21-1 and J usage is TRBJ1-2. TRBV21-1 is given as a pseudogene. The CDR3 has 14 amino acids. The CDR3 DNA follows: TGTGCCAGCACTGTTGCCGGGCCACCATATGGCTACACCTTC. Protein sequence: CASTVAGPPYGYTF.

This chain connects TRBV5-4 to TRBJ2-1, with TRBD2 matching 14 bases. Germline V lookup: CDR1 SGHNT, CDR2 YYREEE (reference sequence). V lost 3 bases, J lost 5 bases, and 13 bases stayed unmatched. The CDR3 is 19 residues long. The CDR3 region has the DNA TGTGCCAGCAGCTCCCCACCGACTAGCGGGAGGGCCGAAAACAATGAGCAGTTCTTC. Translating it yields CASSSPPTSGRAENNEQFF.

The chain is built from TRBV30 and TRBJ2-3; TRBD1 is a possible D gene (5 bases). V was shortened by 0 bases and J by 4 bases, with 14 bases between the two germline ends. Germline loops: CDR1 GTSNPN, CDR2 SVGIG (reference sequence). This CDR3 has 15 amino acids. The DNA for the CDR3 is TGTGCCTGGAGTGTACTCAGGGTGAGCTCAGATACGCAGTATTTT. Encoded protein: CAWSVLRVSSDTQYF.

This clone was observed a single time. Written as DNA, the CDR3 is TGTGCCAGCAGCCCCCGGACTAGCGGATATCCCACAGATACGCAGTATTTT. Amino acid sequence: CASSPRTSGYPTDTQYF. This sequence joins TRBV5-5 and TRBJ2-3; TRBD2 agrees at 10 bases. The CDR3 spans 17 residues. Trimming removed 4 bases from V and 2 bases from J; junction bases left unmatched: 10. Germline assignment: CDR1 SGHKS and CDR2 YYEKEE (reference sequence).

Worth noting for this clone: Other DNA sequences in this specimen translate into the identical CDR3. The J gene is TRBJ2-7, the V gene TRBV10-3; D unclear. Germline V gene lookup returns CDR1 ENHRY and CDR2 SYGVKD. The CDR3 consists of 11 residues. V lost 6 bases and J lost 1, with 4 bases in between. CDR3 DNA: TGTGCCATCAGGACATCCTACGAGCAGTACTTC. Translation gives CAIRTSYEQYF.

The table lists this clone with a count of one. The chain recombines TRBV28 with TRBJ2-7; D may be TRBD2 (5 bases). The germline V gene encodes CDR1 MDHEN and CDR2 SYDVKM. Trimming left V 3 bases short and J 6 bases short, with 15 bases between. CDR3 length: 14 residues. The CDR3 DNA sequence: TGTGCCAGCAGTTTGGTTAGTCTAGCCAGCGAGCAGTACTTC. Encoded protein: CASSLVSLASEQYF.

The V and J genes are TRBV25-1 and TRBJ2-1, with 8 bases aligning to TRBD2. V dropped 6 bases and J dropped 0; count of bases not matched to a gene: 4. Per germline, CDR1 MGHDK and CDR2 SYGVNS. CDR3 length equals 15 residues. In nucleotides, the CDR3 is TGTGCCAGCAGCGTAGCGGGACCCTCCTACAATGAGCAGTTCTTC. Translation gives CASSVAGPSYNEQFF.

The chain links TRBV18 to TRBJ1-2; no firm D call. The CDR3 sequence is 16 residues long. V was trimmed by 0 bases and J by 0 bases, leaving 11 bases between them. CDR1 is KGHSH, CDR2 LQKENI, per germline. CDR3 in amino acids: CASSPPHTTSNYGYTF. The CDR3 nucleotides read TGTGCCAGCTCACCACCGCATACGACTTCTAACTATGGCTACACCTTC.

The chain links TRBV7-8 to TRBJ2-1, with 10 bases aligning to TRBD2. V gave up 2 bases and J gave up 5 bases; unmatched junction bases: 12. The CDR3 extends over 18 amino acids. Germline assignment: CDR1 SGHVS and CDR2 FQNEAQ. For the CDR3, the DNA is TGTGCCAGCAGCTTATACGGGGGGGAGCGGGAGGGAAACAATGAGCAGTTCTTC. Encoded protein: CASSLYGGEREGNNEQFF.

The V and J genes are TRBV7-8 and TRBJ1-2; 7 nucleotides align to TRBD1. The CDR3 contains 15 residues. CDR1 and CDR2 (germline): SGHVS, FQNEAQ. Unmatched junction bases numbered 11, after V lost 5 bases and J lost 5 bases. CDR3 bases: TGTGCCAGCAGCCTTGACAGGGTTGTTGTATATGGCTACACCTTC. Protein product: CASSLDRVVVYGYTF. The full variable domain, in which reference TRBV7-8 and TRBJ1-2 provide the parts outside the CDR3, is GAGVSQSPRYKVAKRGQDVALRCDPISGHVSLFWYQQALGQGPEFLTYFQNEAQLDKSGLPSDRFFAERPEGSVSTLKIQRTQQEDSAVYLCASSLDRVVVYGYTFGSGTRLTVV.

V gene TRBV7-6 combines with J gene TRBJ2-4, with 11 bases that match TRBD2. The germline gives CDR1 SGHVS, CDR2 FNYEAQ. The V gene end was trimmed by 5 bases and the J gene end by 1 base; junction bases not matched to a gene: 13. The CDR3 consists of 19 residues. CDR3 nucleotides: TGTGCCAGCAGCCCAGGCCTAGCGGGAGGACTTATGGCCAAAAACATTCAGTACTTC. Protein sequence: CASSPGLAGGLMAKNIQYF. The full variable domain, with the rest looked up from reference TRBV7-6 and TRBJ2-4, is GAGVSQSPRYKVTKRGQDVALRCDPISGHVSLYWYRQALGQGPEFLTYFNYEAQQDKSGLPNDRFSAERPEGSISTLTIQRTEQRDSAMYRCASSPGLAGGLMAKNIQYFGAGTRLSVL.

J is TRBJ2-7 and V is TRBV5-4; 8 positions agree with TRBD2. Trimming took 4 bases from V and 5 from J; bases not matched to a gene: 11. Germline CDR1 is SGHNT and CDR2 is YYREEE (reference sequence). This CDR3 spans 15 amino acids. DNA for the CDR3: TGTGCCAGCAGCCCGCGCGGGGGGAAAGGACACGAGCAGTACTTC. This sequence encodes CASSPRGGKGHEQYF.